These 24 T cell receptor beta chains originate from one sample sequenced in a study of blood T cell repertoires in COVID-19 (TCRdb year 2020). Library preparation used the immunoSEQ multiplex PCR assay. TCRdb obtained this table from immuneACCESS and retained in-frame rearrangements with V and J assigned. These tables miss some clones; where compared with another copy, unresolved V genes account for less than half of the shortfall, and the remainder is unexplained. In this sample the table shows more than 150,000 clones, around 90% of which occur a single time. The top ten constitute 0.62% of the sample. Material for sequencing was peripheral blood. Every receptor here comes from a man in his fifties with acute or convalescent COVID-19.

V and J are TRBV7-3 and TRBJ2-2, with D uncertain. Trimming removed 6 bases at V and 3 bases at J, with 14 bases between. This CDR3 spans 15 amino acids. Germline V CDR1 and CDR2: SGHTA, FQGTGA. As DNA, the CDR3 is TGTGCCAGCAGGAACGCCGAGACACACACCGGGGAGCTGTTTTTT. This codes for CASRNAETHTGELFF.

Here the CDR3 DNA reads TGTGCCAGCTCACAAACGACAGGGGTCGGTAATTCACCCCTCCACTTT. It is translated as CASSQTTGVGNSPLHF. This rearrangement joins TRBV18 to TRBJ1-6, with TRBD1 identical over 8 bases. This CDR3 is 16 amino acids long. The V and J ends lost 4 bases and 6 bases, in that order; junction bases with no gene match: 8. CDR1 is KGHSH, CDR2 LQKENI, per germline.

CDR3 amino acids: CASSLQRGPGGNEQFF. In DNA form, the CDR3 reads TGTGCCAGCTCACTTCAGCGGGGTCCTGGCGGCAATGAGCAGTTCTTC. The chain uses TRBV18 and TRBJ2-1; 7 bases map to TRBD2. With V trimmed by 4 bases and J by 6 bases, 12 bases remained unmatched. The V gene's germline CDR1 is KGHSH and CDR2 LQKENI. CDR3 size: 16 residues.

CDR3: CASSRDSSNQPQHF. The DNA of the CDR3 is TGTGCCAGCAGCCGGGACAGTAGTAATCAGCCCCAGCATTTT. V usage is TRBV21-1 and J usage is TRBJ1-5; whether TRBD1, the table's D call, matches the DNA was not checked. TRBV21-1 is a pseudogene. The CDR3 contains 14 residues.

This chain links TRBV18 with TRBJ1-1; 10 nucleotides line up with TRBD1. Germline CDR1 reads KGHSH; CDR2 reads LQKENI. Losses at the gene ends were 8 bases for V and 3 bases for J; bases not matched to a gene: 3. CDR3 length equals 13 residues. The CDR3 protein is CASDRGRDTEAFF. CDR3 DNA: TGTGCCAGCGACAGGGGGCGCGACACTGAAGCTTTCTTT.

V usage is TRBV5-1 and J usage is TRBJ1-4, with D possibly TRBD1 on 5 matching bases. There are 16 residues in the CDR3. Germline V gene data show CDR1 as SGHRS and CDR2 as YFSETQ. The V gene lost 0 bases and the J gene lost 7 bases, with 16 bases spanning the gap. CDR3 sequence reads: CASSLDLGQGSEKLFF. In nucleotides, the CDR3 is TGCGCCAGCAGCTTGGATCTTGGCCAGGGAAGTGAAAAACTGTTTTTT.

In regard to this clone: Other DNA sequences in the sample encode the same CDR3. The chain links TRBV30 to TRBJ2-3; 8 nucleotides line up with TRBD2. The CDR3 contains 15 residues. CDR1 is GTSNPN, CDR2 SVGIG, per germline (reference sequence). The V segment lost 1 base and the J segment 0 bases; nucleotides outside the gene matches: 3. In DNA form, the CDR3 reads TGTGCCTGGAGTGGTCTAGCGGGCAGCACAGATACGCAGTATTTT. Translated: CAWSGLAGSTDTQYF.

V usage is TRBV29-1 and J usage is TRBJ2-2; tentative D call: TRBD2 (5 bases). The germline V gene encodes CDR1 SQVTM and CDR2 ANQGSEA. There are 12 residues in the CDR3. Trimming removed 4 bases at V and 5 bases at J, with 8 bases between. The CDR3 reads CSVGPGTGELFF. CDR3 bases: TGCAGCGTTGGGCCGGGGACCGGGGAGCTGTTTTTT.

This chain connects TRBV18 to TRBJ1-2; TRBD1 aligns across 9 bases. This CDR3 has 15 residues. Germline CDR1 and CDR2: KGHSH and LQKENI. V lost 6 bases to trimming and J lost 2 bases; unmatched junction nucleotides: 7. The CDR3 nucleotides are TGTGCCAGCTCCCCCGGACAGGGGTCAAACTATGGCTACACCTTC. This codes for CASSPGQGSNYGYTF.

The chain has TRBV9 and TRBJ1-2; tentatively, D is TRBD1 (6 bases). The V and J ends lost 0 bases and 8 bases respectively, with 11 bases between them. Germline V CDR1 and CDR2: SGDLS, YYNGEE. This CDR3 region has 13 residues. CDR3 nucleotide sequence: TGTGCCAGCAGCGTAGATGGAAGGGGGGGCTACACCTTC. It codes for CASSVDGRGGYTF.

This clone was observed a few times. The J gene is TRBJ1-2, the V gene TRBV7-2, with D perhaps TRBD1 (6 bases). Germline-derived CDR1 and CDR2 are SGHTA and FQGNSA. V lost 3 bases to trimming and J lost 5 bases, with 13 bases between them. There are 14 residues in the CDR3. In DNA form, the CDR3 reads TGTGCCAGCAGCTTTGGACAGCGATTATATGGCTACACCTTC. Encoded protein: CASSFGQRLYGYTF. Full variable domain (outside the CDR3, taken from reference TRBV7-2 and TRBJ1-2): GAGVSQSPSNKVTEKGKDVELRCDPISGHTALYWYRQSLGQGLEFLIYFQGNSAPDKSGLPSDRFSAERTGGSVSTLTIQRTQQEDSAVYLCASSFGQRLYGYTFGSGTRLTVV.

The chain links TRBV7-9 to TRBJ1-3; TRBD1 matches at 7 bases. There are 17 residues in the CDR3. The germline CDR1 and CDR2 sequences are SEHNR and FQNEAQ (reference sequence). The V gene end was trimmed by 2 bases and the J gene end by 1 base; junction bases not matched to a gene: 8. CDR3 amino acids: CASSLFPGQFSGNTIYF. DNA for the CDR3: TGTGCCAGCAGCTTATTCCCGGGACAGTTTTCTGGAAACACCATATATTTT.

This sequence joins TRBV19 and TRBJ2-7, with a possible D match to TRBD2 (7 bases). From germline, CDR1 is LNHDA and CDR2 SQIVND (reference sequence). Trimming left V 7 bases short and J 0 bases short, with 16 bases between. The CDR3 length is 15 residues. CDR3 protein: CASTEGEGLSYEQYF. The CDR3 DNA reads as TGTGCCAGTACCGAGGGGGAGGGACTCTCCTACGAGCAGTACTTC.

The chain recombines TRBV27 with TRBJ2-3, with 10 nucleotides matching TRBD2. The ends lost 6 bases at V and 6 bases at J; junction bases unmatched: 15. The CDR3 contains 17 residues. In germline, CDR1 is MNHEY, CDR2 SMNVEV (reference sequence). CDR3 coding DNA: TGTGCCAGCAGGCAACTTGCTAGCGGGAGCTCCGGGGATACGCAGTATTTT. Translating it yields CASRQLASGSSGDTQYF.

This clone was recorded only once. This chain uses TRBV9 with TRBJ1-2; possibly TRBD1 for D (6 bases). V was trimmed by 0 bases and J by 4 bases, leaving 13 bases between them. Germline V gene data show CDR1 as SGDLS and CDR2 as YYNGEE. This CDR3 contains 15 residues. The CDR3 here is CASSVGGEGVYGYTF. DNA of the CDR3: TGTGCCAGCAGCGTAGGAGGTGAGGGGGTCTATGGCTACACCTTC.

V usage is TRBV10-3 and J usage is TRBJ2-3, with a tentative D call TRBD2 (6 bases). Per the germline V gene, CDR1 is ENHRY and CDR2 is SYGVKD. The CDR3 contains 14 residues. Trimming stripped 9 bases from V and 2 bases from J, with 15 bases between. The CDR3 DNA reads TGTGCCATAAGGAAGGGACTCTACACAGATACGCAGTATTTT. This encodes CAIRKGLYTDTQYF.

This chain uses TRBV29-1 with TRBJ1-5; D is uncertain. V was pared by 4 bases and J by 3 bases, with 7 bases between. The CDR3 length is 12 residues. Germline assignment: CDR1 SQVTM and CDR2 ANQGSEA. The CDR3 DNA sequence: TGCAGCGTTGTCGGGGACAATCAGCCCCAGCATTTT. Its protein is CSVVGDNQPQHF.

The chain recombines TRBV4-1 with TRBJ1-2; D is unresolved. Trimming cost V 0 bases and J 0 bases, with 8 bases left between them. The CDR3 has 15 residues. The V gene's germline CDR1 is MGHRA and CDR2 YSYEKL. In DNA, the CDR3 is TGCGCCAGCAGCCAAGATGAGCTTACTAACTATGGCTACACCTTC. Encoded protein: CASSQDELTNYGYTF.

The genes are TRBV5-5 and TRBJ2-6; D gene ambiguous. CDR1 SGHKS and CDR2 YYEKEE come from the germline V gene (reference sequence). CDR3 length equals 15 residues. The ends were cut back, 2 bases at V and 0 bases at J, with 6 bases in the middle. The CDR3 coding sequence is TGTGCCAGCAGCTTCTTGCGCTCTGGGGCCAACGTCCTGACTTTC. It yields the protein CASSFLRSGANVLTF.

The rearrangement links TRBV30 to TRBJ1-6; 8 bases line up with TRBD1. V was clipped by 2 bases and J by 8 bases; unmatched bases: 5. This CDR3 contains 14 residues. CDR1 GTSNPN and CDR2 SVGIG come from the germline V gene (reference sequence). CDR3: CAWSMGQAYSPLHF. CDR3 in DNA: TGTGCCTGGAGTATGGGACAGGCGTATTCACCCCTCCACTTT. Supplemented by reference TRBV30 and TRBJ1-6, the full variable domain reads SQTIHQWPATLVQPVGSPLSLECTVEGTSNPNLYWYRQAAGRGLQLLFYSVGIGQISSEVPQNLSASRPQDRQFILSSKKLLLSDSGFYLCAWSMGQAYSPLHFGNGTRLTVT.

The genes are TRBV7-9 and TRBJ2-2; possible D gene TRBD1, 6 bases. The CDR3 is 15 amino acids. V was cut by 5 bases and J by 2 bases, with 12 bases left in between. Germline values: CDR1 SEHNR, CDR2 FQNEAQ (reference sequence). CDR3 coding DNA: TGTGCCAGCAGCGGCAGGGGACGAAACACCGGGGAGCTGTTTTTT. It is translated as CASSGRGRNTGELFF.

The chain carries TRBV11-2 and TRBJ2-3, with D hard to call. The CDR3 is 13 residues long. V lost 3 bases, J lost 0 bases, and 4 bases lay in between. Germline-derived CDR1 and CDR2 are SGHAT and FQNNGV. DNA for the CDR3: TGTGCCAGCAGCTTGCGGAGCACAGATACGCAGTATTTT. Protein product: CASSLRSTDTQYF.

This clone is a singleton in its sample. This chain connects TRBV30 to TRBJ2-3; 8 nucleotides agree with TRBD1. This CDR3 region has 15 residues. Germline CDR1 reads GTSNPN; CDR2 reads SVGIG (reference sequence). V gave up 5 bases and J gave up 0 bases; unmatched junction bases: 7. In nucleotides, the CDR3 is TGTGCCTGGGAATGGACAGGGTTGAGCACAGATACGCAGTATTTT. Its protein is CAWEWTGLSTDTQYF.

The rearrangement joins TRBV9 to TRBJ2-2, with 8 positions matching TRBD1. V lost 4 bases to trimming and J lost 7 bases; unmatched junction nucleotides: 15. CDR3 length: 17 amino acids. CDR1 SGDLS and CDR2 YYNGEE come from the germline V gene. This CDR3 reads CASSPTGQGRGRGELFF. The CDR3 nucleotides read TGTGCCAGCAGCCCTACCGGACAGGGAAGAGGGCGCGGGGAGCTGTTTTTT.